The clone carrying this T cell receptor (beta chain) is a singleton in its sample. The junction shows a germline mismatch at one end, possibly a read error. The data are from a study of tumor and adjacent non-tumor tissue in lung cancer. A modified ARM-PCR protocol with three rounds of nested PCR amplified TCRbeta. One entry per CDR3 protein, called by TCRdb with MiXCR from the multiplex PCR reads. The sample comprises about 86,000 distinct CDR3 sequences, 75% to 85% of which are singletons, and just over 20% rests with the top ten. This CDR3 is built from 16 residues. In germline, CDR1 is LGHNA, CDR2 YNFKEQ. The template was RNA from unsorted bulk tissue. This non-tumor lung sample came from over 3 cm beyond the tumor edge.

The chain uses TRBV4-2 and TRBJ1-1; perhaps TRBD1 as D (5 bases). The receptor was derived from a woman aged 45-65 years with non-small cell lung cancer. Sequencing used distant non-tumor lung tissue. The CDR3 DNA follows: TGTGCCGGCAGCCCCCTATCCCCGGGGGATTGGACTGAAGCTTTCTTT. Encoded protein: CAGSPLSPGDWTEAFF.